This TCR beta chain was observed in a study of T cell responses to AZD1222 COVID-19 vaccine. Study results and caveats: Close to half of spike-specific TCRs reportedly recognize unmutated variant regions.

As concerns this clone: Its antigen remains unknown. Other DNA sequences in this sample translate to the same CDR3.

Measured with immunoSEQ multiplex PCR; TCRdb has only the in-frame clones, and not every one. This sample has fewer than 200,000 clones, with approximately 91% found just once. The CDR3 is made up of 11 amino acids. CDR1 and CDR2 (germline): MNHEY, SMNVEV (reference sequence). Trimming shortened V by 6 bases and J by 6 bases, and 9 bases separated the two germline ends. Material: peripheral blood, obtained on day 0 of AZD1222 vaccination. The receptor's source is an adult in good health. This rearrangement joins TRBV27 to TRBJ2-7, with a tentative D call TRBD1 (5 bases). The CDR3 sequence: CASSWGSEQYF. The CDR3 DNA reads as TGTGCCAGCAGCTGGGGCTCCGAGCAGTACTTC.